These T cell receptor beta chains were read from a single sample in a study of identical twins. TCRdb recomputed calls from the 5' RACE reads with MiXCR, one row per CDR3 protein. There are around 470,000 distinct CDR3 sequences in the sample; 14% occur only once, and about 0.52% lies in the top ten. These data also formed part of another study, on yellow fever vaccine responses in identical twins.

Sequencing used CD4+ T cells sorted from blood. The receptors originated from a woman younger than 35 in good health. CDR3s include the opening cysteine and the closing phenylalanine or tryptophan. The D gene is left open where the match is weak. Expanded clones get a size class; other rows say once, few or many, or leave the size out.

TRBV5-1,-,TRBJ2-1,TRBD2,TGCGCCAGCAGCTTGGGGCTAGCGGGAGGGCAGCGCTCCTACAATGAGCAGTTCTTC,CASSLGLAGGQRSYNEQFF
TRBV10-3,many,TRBJ1-1,-,TGTGCCATCAGTGAGTCGAAGGGATCTAACACTGAAGCTTTCTTT,CAISESKGSNTEAFF
TRBV24-1,-,TRBJ1-5,-,TGTGCCACCAGTGATTTGCCAAATCAGCCCCAGCATTTT,CATSDLPNQPQHF
TRBV6-1,-,TRBJ2-1,-,TGTGCCAGCAGCTTTGACCGCCAAGGGGGCTCCTACAATGAGCAGTTCTTC,CASSFDRQGGSYNEQFF
TRBV7-2,few,TRBJ2-4,-,TGTGCCAGCAGCCGGAGGGCGGACATTCAGTACTTC,CASSRRADIQYF
TRBV10-3,-,TRBJ2-4,TRBD2,TGTGCCATCAGTGCCGGGACTAGCGGGAAAAACATTCAGTACTTC,CAISAGTSGKNIQYF
TRBV5-1,-,TRBJ2-7,-,TGCGCCAGCAGCTTCCGGGACGGTTTCTACGAGCAGTACTTC,CASSFRDGFYEQYF
TRBV5-1,few,TRBJ2-7,-,TGCGCCAGCAGCGCCGCGGACTACGAGCAGTACTTC,CASSAADYEQYF
TRBV5-2,-,TRBJ1-1,-,TGTGCCAGGGGCCCCGGGCTCCGCTGCTTCATGAACACTGAAGCTTTCTTT,CARGPGLRCFMNTEAFF
TRBV7-2,few,TRBJ2-5,TRBD1,TGTGCCAGTCAACCGGGACAGGGATTGGAGACCCAGTACTTC,CASQPGQGLETQYF
TRBV24-1,-,TRBJ2-3,TRBD2,TGTGCCACCAGTGATTTCCTAGCGGGAGACGTCTATCCTGGCACAGATACGCAGTATTTT,CATSDFLAGDVYPGTDTQYF
TRBV7-3,many,TRBJ1-1,-,TGTGCCAGCAGCTTAGTTTCAGGGAGCACTGAAGCTTTCTTT,CASSLVSGSTEAFF
TRBV28,-,TRBJ2-1,-,TGTGCCAGTCTCCGGGACTCCCACAATGAGCAGTTCTTC,CASLRDSHNEQFF